A single count supports the clone carrying this TCR beta chain. Its matching antigen is unknown. The data derive from a study of brain T cells in children with intractable seizures. Study-wide results and caveats: Absence of clones before surgery may stem from lower sequencing depth. Viral specificity was inferred only from CDR3 similarity; HCMV serostatus was unknown.

CDR1 is SQVTM, CDR2 ANQGSEA, per germline. Deletions cut 3 bases from V and 0 bases from J, with 8 bases between. The CDR3 sequence is 13 residues long. Libraries were prepared by immunoSEQ multiplex PCR; TCRdb keeps only in-frame clonotypes and omits some of them. The sample shows approximately 330,000 clones, approximately 93% of them seen only once. The time point: blood from clinic visit 5 months post-surgery; TSC patient then seizure free. Only cases whose brain tissue showed the highest T cell transcript signatures were sequenced. Sequences were derived from peripheral blood, sampled around 5 months after surgery. The clonotype was recovered from a boy younger than two with tuberous sclerosis and intractable seizures. The chain links TRBV29-1 to TRBJ1-1; a possible D gene is TRBD1 (5 bases). CDR3 DNA sequence: TGCAGCGTTGACGGGGGTTTGAACACTGAAGCTTTCTTT. Encoded protein: CSVDGGLNTEAFF.